The clone carrying this TCR beta chain was found a few times. Its specificity is not known. This entry comes from a study of cytomegalovirus exposure and HLA in healthy donors. Whole-study results and caveats: Many donors carried some public TCRs, although rarity characterized most TCR sequences. TCR association rates varied by HLA locus in a later analysis, with DRB1 highest and HLA-C lowest.

This CDR3 has 14 amino acids. With 4 bases removed from V and 1 base from J, the gap between germline ends came to 11 bases. Germline assignment: CDR1 SGDLS and CDR2 YYNGEE. The PCR used 60 Vbeta and 13 Jbeta primers. Profiled with immunoSEQ multiplex PCR; TCRdb holds only in-frame clones, not every one. Of 110,000 or so clones listed, 80% to 85% are singletons. Sequencing used PBMCs. The clonotype was recovered from a middle-aged woman in good health and CMV-seronegative. The chain uses TRBV9 and TRBJ2-5; D not resolved. In DNA, the CDR3 is TGTGCCAGCAGCCCTCCCGCTAGCCAAGAGACCCAGTACTTC. Its translation: CASSPPASQETQYF.